These 20 T cell receptor beta chains were sequenced from one sample in a study of T-cell memory formation after mild COVID-19. TCRdb called the 5' RACE reads again in MiXCR, with one record for every CDR3 protein. Of 400,000 to 550,000 distinct CDR3 sequences in the sample, around a quarter were seen once. Sequencing used PBMCs or a T cell subset sorted from them (not recorded which). Receptors were obtained from an adult woman who had mild COVID-19 (a few samples of this study predate the infection). Cell type and time point are not known.

This rearrangement joins TRBV7-9 to TRBJ2-1, with 8 bases fitting TRBD1. This CDR3 contains 13 residues. The junction had 9 bases not matched to a gene; V was cut back by 5 bases and J by 12 bases. Germline loops: CDR1 SEHNR, CDR2 FQNEAQ (reference sequence). The CDR3 nucleotides read TGTGCCAGCAGCCCCCCCGTGGGGACAGGGCAGTTCTTC. Translating it yields CASSPPVGTGQFF.

This clonotype was seen only a few times. V usage is TRBV18 and J usage is TRBJ2-1, with D perhaps matching TRBD1 or TRBD2 (5 bases each). Germline V gives CDR1 KGHSH, CDR2 LQKENI. The CDR3 runs to 12 residues. V lost 6 bases and J 15 bases, leaving 18 bases between the germline ends. The CDR3: CASSKGVSSLFF. CDR3 bases: TGTGCCAGCTCGAAAGGGGTTTCTAGCCTGTTCTTC.

The chain has TRBV4-1 and TRBJ2-7; 8 bases agree with TRBD1. Germline values: CDR1 MGHRA, CDR2 YSYEKL. The CDR3 contains 16 residues. Unmatched junction bases numbered 8, after V lost 4 bases and J lost 0 bases. CDR3 region: CASSLIPGQDSYEQYF. DNA for the CDR3: TGCGCCAGCAGCCTTATACCGGGACAGGACTCCTACGAGCAGTACTTC.

This clonotype was observed a few times. V usage is TRBV7-8 and J usage is TRBJ2-3; 15 nucleotides agree with TRBD2. This CDR3 is built from 16 residues. In germline, CDR1 is SGHVS, CDR2 FQNEAQ. With 3 bases clipped from V and 5 bases from J, the junction kept 3 bases outside the gene matches. CDR3 residues: CASSFPGLAGGDTQYF. The CDR3 DNA reads as TGTGCCAGCAGCTTCCCGGGACTAGCGGGGGGAGATACGCAGTATTTT. Full variable domain (remainder filled in from reference TRBV7-8 and TRBJ2-3): GAGVSQSPRYKVAKRGQDVALRCDPISGHVSLFWYQQALGQGPEFLTYFQNEAQLDKSGLPSDRFFAERPEGSVSTLKIQRTQQEDSAVYLCASSFPGLAGGDTQYFGPGTRLTVL.

This rearrangement joins TRBV2 to TRBJ2-2; tentatively, D is TRBD1 (5 bases). V shed 8 bases and J shed 3 bases, with 7 bases lying between them. The CDR3 has 12 residues. Germline V CDR1 and CDR2: SNHLY, FYNNEI. CDR3 amino acids: CASGRDTGELFF. The CDR3 nucleotides read TGTGCCAGCGGCAGGGACACCGGGGAGCTGTTTTTT. Looking up the rest from reference TRBV2 and TRBJ2-2 gives the full variable domain: EPEVTQTPSHQVTQMGQEVILRCVPISNHLYFYWYRQILGQKVEFLVSFYNNEISEKSEIFDDQFSVERPDGSNFTLKIRSTKLEDSAMYFCASGRDTGELFFGEGSRLTVL.

This clonotype was counted at least ten times. The chain links TRBV5-4 to TRBJ2-5; D remains ambiguous. Germline V gene lookup returns CDR1 SGHNT and CDR2 YYREEE (reference sequence). V was pared by 4 bases and J by 3 bases, with 16 bases between. CDR3 length: 15 amino acids. The CDR3 loop is CASSDARVSKETQYF. The CDR3 DNA follows: TGTGCCAGCAGCGATGCTCGGGTCTCAAAAGAGACCCAGTACTTC.

The chain carries TRBV19 and TRBJ1-5; D possibly corresponds to TRBD1 (5 bases). Germline CDR1 LNHDA, CDR2 SQIVND (reference sequence). The CDR3 consists of 17 residues. V dropped 5 bases and J dropped 0 bases, with 17 bases sitting between them. The CDR3 DNA is TGTGCCAGTAGTGGCCGTAGAGGGGACCTTAGCAATCAGCCCCAGCATTTT. It yields the protein CASSGRRGDLSNQPQHF. The variable domain in full, with the rest retrieved from reference TRBV19 and TRBJ1-5, is DGGITQSPKYLFRKEGQNVTLSCEQNLNHDAMYWYRQDPGQGLRLIYYSQIVNDFQKGDIAEGYSVSREKKESFPLTVTSAQKNPTAFYLCASSGRRGDLSNQPQHFGDGTRLSIL.

The chain uses TRBV4-2 and TRBJ1-1; 8 bases are shared with TRBD1. The J segment lost 0 bases and the V segment lost 3 bases, leaving 3 bases of the junction unmatched. CDR3 size: 15 residues. Germline V gene data show CDR1 as LGHNA and CDR2 as YNFKEQ. The CDR3 reads CASSHLQGVNTEAFF. The CDR3 DNA is TGTGCCAGCAGCCATTTACAGGGGGTGAACACTGAAGCTTTCTTT.

This clonotype has only a few counts. The rearrangement links TRBV20-1 to TRBJ2-5, with a weak D call TRBD1 (6 bases). The CDR3 is 14 amino acids. The V gene's germline CDR1 is DFQATT and CDR2 SNEGSKA (reference sequence). The CDR3 here is CSPSPGSRGKTQYF. Here the CDR3 DNA reads TGCAGCCCAAGCCCCGGGTCCAGGGGAAAGACCCAGTACTTC.

The chain uses TRBV24-1 and TRBJ1-2, with 8 bases identical to TRBD1. The CDR3 sequence is 15 residues long. CDR1 is KGHDR and CDR2 is SFDVKD in the germline V gene. Germline trimming cut 4 bases from V and 5 bases from J; bases unmatched to any gene: 8. The CDR3 spells CATSDKGQGGYGYTF. The CDR3 region has the DNA TGTGCCACCAGTGACAAAGGACAGGGAGGGTATGGCTACACCTTC.

This clonotype turned up a few times. V is TRBV29-1 and J is TRBJ2-5; D call uncertain. The CDR3 is 13 amino acids. Germline lookup yields CDR1 SQVTM and CDR2 ANQGSEA. V was trimmed by 3 bases and J by 5 bases, leaving 13 bases between them. The CDR3 loop is CSVDRQVKETQYF. DNA of the CDR3: TGCAGCGTTGACCGACAAGTGAAGGAGACCCAGTACTTC.

This chain connects TRBV5-1 to TRBJ1-1; 7 bases agree with TRBD1. Trimming cost V 4 bases and J 0 bases; bases outside gene matches: 15. CDR3 length: 18 amino acids. The germline V gene encodes CDR1 SGHRS and CDR2 YFSETQ. DNA for the CDR3: TGCGCCAGCAGCGGGGGACAGCTCTCTTTAGGGATGAACACTGAAGCTTTCTTT. Amino acid sequence: CASSGGQLSLGMNTEAFF.

This clonotype showed up just a few times. The chain carries TRBV7-9 and TRBJ1-5; the D gene is possibly TRBD1 (6 bases). Germline CDR1 reads SEHNR; CDR2 reads FQNEAQ (reference sequence). This CDR3 is built from 14 residues. V lost 5 bases to trimming and J lost 5 bases, with 13 bases between them. CDR3 sequence reads: CASSRTGSDQPQHF. CDR3 coding DNA: TGTGCCAGCAGCCGAACAGGGTCCGATCAGCCCCAGCATTTT.

As concerns this clonotype: The germline gene is not matched at one end of the junction; a read error may be the cause. The CDR3 is CASSLAPDSMNTEDFF. The CDR3 nucleotides read TGTGCCAGCAGCTTAGCCCCGGACAGCATGAACACTGAAGATTTCTTT. The V and J genes are TRBV7-9 and TRBJ1-1, with a weak D call TRBD1 (6 bases). CDR1 and CDR2 (germline): SEHNR, FQNEAQ (reference sequence). This CDR3 has 16 residues.

This clonotype was counted a few times. The rearrangement uses TRBV6-2 or TRBV6-3 and TRBJ1-1; TRBD1 is a possible D gene (5 bases). Germline V lookup: CDR1 MNHEY, CDR2 SVGEGT. This CDR3 region has 13 residues. V shed 4 bases and J shed 7 bases, with 13 bases lying between them. CDR3 protein: CASSSRQTIEAFF. The CDR3 bases are TGTGCCAGCAGTTCCAGACAGACCATTGAAGCTTTCTTT.

The rearrangement links TRBV5-1 to TRBJ2-3, with 10 bases lining up with TRBD1. Germline V gives CDR1 SGHRS, CDR2 YFSETQ. CDR3 size: 16 residues. V was clipped by 4 bases and J by 4 bases; unmatched bases: 9. CDR3 coding DNA: TGCGCCAGCAGCGGGAGACAGGGGGCGGTTCCAGATACGCAGTATTTT. Protein sequence: CASSGRQGAVPDTQYF.

The rearrangement uses TRBV28 and TRBJ1-4; a possible D gene is TRBD1 (5 bases). The CDR3 spans 13 residues. Germline V lookup: CDR1 MDHEN, CDR2 SYDVKM. V lost 10 bases to trimming and J lost 0 bases, with 9 bases between them. The CDR3 nucleotides read TGTGCCACGGTGGGGGCAACTAATGAAAAACTGTTTTTT. Its protein product is CATVGATNEKLFF.

This clonotype was seen just once. V is TRBV7-6 and J is TRBJ2-3; no firm D call. Germline V gives CDR1 SGHVS, CDR2 FNYEAQ. This CDR3 has 18 amino acids. V was shortened by 3 bases and J by 0 bases, with 19 bases between the two germline ends. The CDR3 bases are TGTGCCAGCAGCTTCACCGGGCCACCAGAGACGAGCACAGATACGCAGTATTTT. This gives the protein CASSFTGPPETSTDTQYF. Using reference TRBV7-6 and TRBJ2-3 for the parts outside the CDR3, the full variable domain is GAGVSQSPRYKVTKRGQDVALRCDPISGHVSLYWYRQALGQGPEFLTYFNYEAQQDKSGLPNDRFSAERPEGSISTLTIQRTEQRDSAMYRCASSFTGPPETSTDTQYFGPGTRLTVL.

The CDR3 DNA reads TGTGCCACCAGCAGCGGGACTGGGCAAGAGACCCAGTACTTC. Translating gives CATSSGTGQETQYF. The chain has TRBV15 and TRBJ2-5, with D perhaps TRBD2 (6 bases). Trimming took off 3 bases at V and 2 bases at J, with 10 bases between the two ends. Germline CDR1 reads LNHNV; CDR2 reads YYDKDF (reference sequence). This CDR3 is built from 14 residues. The full variable domain, completed using reference TRBV15 and TRBJ2-5, is DAMVIQNPRYQVTQFGKPVTLSCSQTLNHNVMYWYQQKSSQAPKLLFHYYDKDFNNEADTPDNFQSRRPNTSFCFLDIRSPGLGDTAMYLCATSSGTGQETQYFGPGTRLLVL.

The chain combines TRBV11-2 with TRBJ2-2; 10 bases line up with TRBD2. Trimming cost V 9 bases and J 4 bases; bases outside gene matches: 5. The germline CDR1 and CDR2 sequences are SGHAT and FQNNGV. The CDR3 is 14 amino acids. The CDR3 bases are TGTGCCAGTACTAGCGGGAATATCACCGGGGAGCTGTTTTTT. Amino acid sequence: CASTSGNITGELFF.